The 28 T cell receptor beta chains below were found in one sample sequenced in a study of blood T cell repertoires in COVID-19. Sequencing used immunoSEQ multiplex PCR; TCRdb keeps in-frame clones, though not all of them. In the table there are over 150,000 clones, roughly 81% of which are singletons. The sequenced sample consisted of peripheral blood. All receptors derive from an elderly woman with COVID-19, enrolled during active disease.

This rearrangement joins TRBV9 to TRBJ1-5; D unresolved. Germline V lookup: CDR1 SGDLS, CDR2 YYNGEE. The CDR3 has 14 residues. Trimming took 0 bases from V and 7 from J, leaving 11 bases between them. CDR3 DNA: TGTGCCAGCAGCGTAGGGTACACGGGACAGCCCCAGCATTTT. Translating gives CASSVGYTGQPQHF.

This clone has only one observation. The genes are TRBV7-9 and TRBJ2-3; TRBD1 is a possible D gene (7 bases). V was cut by 4 bases and J by 4 bases, with 15 bases left in between. Germline CDR1 and CDR2: SEHNR and FQNEAQ (reference sequence). The CDR3 has 15 amino acids. The DNA of the CDR3 is TGTGCCAGCAGCTCCTATCGCAGGGGGGCAGATACGCAGTATTTT. It translates to CASSSYRRGADTQYF.

J is TRBJ1-6 and V is TRBV7-8; tentative D call: TRBD1 (6 bases). The CDR3 is 18 residues long. Trimming took off 4 bases at V and 1 base at J, with 17 bases between the two ends. Germline lookup yields CDR1 SGHVS and CDR2 FQNEAQ. The CDR3 loop is CASSSLGQGFSYNSPLHF. As DNA, the CDR3 is TGTGCCAGCAGCTCTCTCGGGCAGGGGTTTTCCTATAATTCACCCCTCCACTTT.

The chain employs TRBV7-9 and TRBJ1-1, with unresolved D. The CDR3 runs to 13 residues. V shed 1 base and J shed 4 bases, with 7 bases lying between them. CDR1 is SEHNR and CDR2 is FQNEAQ in the germline V gene (reference sequence). In DNA form, the CDR3 reads TGTGCCAGCAGCTTAGGTGAGAGCACTGAAGCTTTCTTT. Translating it yields CASSLGESTEAFF.

CDR3 DNA sequence: TGTGCCTGGAGTGTACGGGGGAAGCCCTACGAGCAGTACTTC. Protein: CAWSVRGKPYEQYF. The V gene is TRBV30, the J gene TRBJ2-7, with a weak D call TRBD2 (6 bases). The CDR3 sequence is 14 residues long. Trimming shortened V by 0 bases and J by 2 bases, and 11 bases separated the two germline ends. Germline-derived CDR1 and CDR2 are GTSNPN and SVGIG (reference sequence).

The chain employs TRBV5-1 and TRBJ1-5; 10 bases match TRBD1. The V gene's germline CDR1 is SGHRS and CDR2 YFSETQ. Trimming at V came to 4 bases and at J to 5 bases, leaving 3 bases not matched to a gene. The CDR3 contains 14 residues. The CDR3: CASSIGTGDQPQHF. The CDR3 coding sequence is TGCGCCAGCAGCATAGGGACAGGGGATCAGCCCCAGCATTTT. The full variable domain, completed using reference TRBV5-1 and TRBJ1-5, is KAGVTQTPRYLIKTRGQQVTLSCSPISGHRSVSWYQQTPGQGLQFLFEYFSETQRNKGNFPGRFSGRQFSNSRSEMNVSTLELGDSALYLCASSIGTGDQPQHFGDGTRLSIL.

CDR3 sequence: CASSRVNGGNTEAFF. CDR3 coding DNA: TGCGCCAGCAGCCGGGTGAACGGGGGAAACACTGAAGCTTTCTTT. V is TRBV5-1 and J is TRBJ1-1, with a possible D match to TRBD1 (5 bases). Germline V gene data show CDR1 as SGHRS and CDR2 as YFSETQ. The CDR3 runs 15 residues. V was cut by 4 bases and J by 2 bases, with 15 bases left in between.

The rearrangement joins TRBV5-1 to TRBJ1-3; possibly TRBD1 for D (6 bases). Trimming pared 2 bases from V and 3 bases from J, leaving 12 bases between. Germline-derived CDR1 and CDR2 are SGHRS and YFSETQ. CDR3 size: 15 residues. For the CDR3, the DNA is TGCGCCAGCAGCTTTGGGGGGGCGAGTGGAAACACCATATATTTT. Its protein is CASSFGGASGNTIYF. Looking up the rest from reference TRBV5-1 and TRBJ1-3 gives the full variable domain: KAGVTQTPRYLIKTRGQQVTLSCSPISGHRSVSWYQQTPGQGLQFLFEYFSETQRNKGNFPGRFSGRQFSNSRSEMNVSTLELGDSALYLCASSFGGASGNTIYFGEGSWLTVV.

The chain is built from TRBV19 and TRBJ1-5; D not certain. CDR1 and CDR2 from the germline V gene are LNHDA and SQIVND (reference sequence). The CDR3 is 13 residues long. Trimming took 5 bases from V and 7 from J, leaving 12 bases between them. CDR3 sequence reads: CASSVPRKQPQHF. The CDR3 nucleotides are TGTGCCAGTAGTGTCCCCAGGAAGCAGCCCCAGCATTTT.

Concerning this clone itself: Other DNA sequences within the sample encode an identical CDR3. The V and J genes are TRBV7-2 and TRBJ1-5; TRBD1 matches 9 bases. The trim removed 5 bases at V and 2 bases at J, leaving 4 bases unmatched. Germline CDR1 is SGHTA and CDR2 is FQGNSA. This CDR3 spans 15 amino acids. CDR3 protein: CASSLDRGGNQPQHF. The CDR3 DNA reads as TGTGCCAGCAGCCTAGACAGGGGGGGCAATCAGCCCCAGCATTTT.

The V gene is TRBV30, the J gene TRBJ2-2; 9 bases align to TRBD1. The CDR3 runs to 14 residues. CDR1 is GTSNPN and CDR2 is SVGIG in the germline V gene (reference sequence). The V gene end was trimmed by 8 bases and the J gene end by 3 bases; junction bases not matched to a gene: 7. DNA of the CDR3: TGTGCCACAGGGGGCCGGTTCCACACCGGGGAGCTGTTTTTT. This gives the protein CATGGRFHTGELFF.

The J gene is TRBJ2-7, the V gene TRBV18; 13 nucleotides line up with TRBD2. This CDR3 is built from 18 residues. CDR1 and CDR2 from the germline V gene are KGHSH and LQKENI. V shed 2 bases and J 0 bases; nucleotides not matched to a gene: 7. CDR3: CASSPRTSGGPSSYEQYF. The CDR3 DNA reads as TGTGCCAGCTCACCAAGGACTAGCGGGGGCCCTAGCTCCTACGAGCAGTACTTC.

The chain couples TRBV10-3 to TRBJ1-3, with D perhaps TRBD1 (5 bases). V lost 5 bases and J 4 bases, leaving 6 bases between the germline ends. The CDR3 runs to 12 residues. Germline values: CDR1 ENHRY, CDR2 SYGVKD. CDR3: CAISRQGNTIYF. The CDR3, as DNA: TGTGCCATCAGTCGACAGGGAAACACCATATATTTT.

The chain recombines TRBV7-9 with TRBJ2-1; 7 bases map to TRBD1. This CDR3 has 13 residues. The trim removed 4 bases at V and 6 bases at J, leaving 3 bases unmatched. Germline V gives CDR1 SEHNR, CDR2 FQNEAQ (reference sequence). The CDR3 spells CASSSGQSNEQFF. The CDR3 DNA reads as TGTGCCAGCAGCTCGGGACAGTCCAATGAGCAGTTCTTC.

The chain employs TRBV5-1 and TRBJ2-3; the D gene is possibly TRBD2 (5 bases). The CDR3 is 14 amino acids. Per the germline V gene, CDR1 is SGHRS and CDR2 is YFSETQ. V was clipped by 4 bases and J by 5 bases, with 14 bases between them. Written as DNA, the CDR3 is TGCGCCAGCAGCCAGGCTCTAGCAAGAGATACGCAGTATTTT. Translated: CASSQALARDTQYF.

This chain links TRBV5-1 with TRBJ2-2; D gene ambiguous. The ends were cut back, 4 bases at V and 3 bases at J, with 7 bases in the middle. CDR1 SGHRS and CDR2 YFSETQ come from the germline V gene. This CDR3 has 13 residues. The CDR3 spells CASSPYYTGELFF. In DNA form, the CDR3 reads TGCGCCAGCAGCCCTTACTACACCGGGGAGCTGTTTTTT.

The rearrangement joins TRBV7-2 to TRBJ2-2, with 8 positions matching TRBD2. CDR3 length: 16 amino acids. After removal of 3 bases from V and 0 bases from J, the junction contained 3 bases not matched to a gene. Per the germline V gene, CDR1 is SGHTA and CDR2 is FQGNSA. The CDR3 nucleotides are TGTGCCAGCAGCTTGGGACTAGTTGCGAACACCGGGGAGCTGTTTTTT. Residues: CASSLGLVANTGELFF.

The chain recombines TRBV21-1 with TRBJ2-4; the DNA was not used to check the table's D call, TRBD2. TRBV21-1 is deemed a pseudogene. CDR3 length equals 17 residues. CDR3 sequence reads: CASSKGRGPLAKNIQYF. CDR3 sequence (DNA): TGTGCCAGCAGCAAGGGGCGGGGTCCTTTAGCCAAAAACATTCAGTACTTC.

This clone was observed a handful of times. The chain carries TRBV3-1 (or the pseudogene TRBV3-2) and TRBJ1-2; D ambiguous. The CDR3 sequence is 15 residues long. The V end lost 4 bases, the J end lost 6 bases, and 18 bases lay between the germline ends. CDR1 and CDR2 from the germline V gene are LGHDT and YNNKEL (reference sequence). CDR3 nucleotide sequence: TGTGCCAGCAGCCCCCAAGGGAGAGGTTTTCATGGCTACACCTTC. Residues: CASSPQGRGFHGYTF.

The chain is built from TRBV9 and TRBJ2-7, with TRBD1 matching over 7 bases. The CDR3 is 15 amino acids. Germline loops: CDR1 SGDLS, CDR2 YYNGEE. V lost 4 bases to trimming and J lost 5 bases; unmatched junction nucleotides: 12. Here the CDR3 reads CASSLGTVYKDEQYF. The CDR3 bases are TGTGCCAGCAGCTTAGGGACAGTTTATAAGGACGAGCAGTACTTC.

V gene TRBV10-3 combines with J gene TRBJ2-7; maybe TRBD1 (5 bases). CDR1 and CDR2 from the germline V gene are ENHRY and SYGVKD. The CDR3 length is 12 residues. Between the trimmed V and J ends, which lost 4 bases and 9 bases, there was a span of 13 bases. As DNA, the CDR3 is TGTGCCATCAGTGGGCAGGGAAATGCGCAGTACTTC. Translated, it gives CAISGQGNAQYF.

This chain joins TRBV7-9 and TRBJ2-7, with a possible D match to TRBD1 (5 bases). This CDR3 has 16 residues. The germline V and J ends were trimmed by 5 bases and 0 bases, with 17 bases remaining between them. Germline loops: CDR1 SEHNR, CDR2 FQNEAQ (reference sequence). The CDR3 coding sequence is TGTGCCAGCAGCCTCCTCTGGGGCCGTGGCTCCTACGAGCAGTACTTC. It is translated as CASSLLWGRGSYEQYF.

The genes are TRBV5-6 and TRBJ2-1; D remains ambiguous. In germline, CDR1 is SGHDT, CDR2 YYEEEE. CDR3 length: 15 residues. Trimming cost V 0 bases and J 5 bases, with 12 bases left between them. The CDR3 protein is CASSLEAAVNNEQFF. As DNA, the CDR3 is TGTGCCAGCAGCTTGGAGGCGGCAGTTAACAATGAGCAGTTCTTC.

V is TRBV28 and J is TRBJ1-1; D not resolved. Germline-derived CDR1 and CDR2 are MDHEN and SYDVKM. The CDR3 sequence is 15 residues long. V dropped 0 bases and J dropped 0 bases, with 8 bases sitting between them. CDR3 region: CASSLWGSMNTEAFF. CDR3 in DNA: TGTGCCAGCAGTTTATGGGGGAGCATGAACACTGAAGCTTTCTTT.

V is TRBV10-3 and J is TRBJ1-2, with D possibly being TRBD1 (5 bases). This CDR3 is built from 13 residues. Deletions cut 2 bases from V and 4 bases from J, with 8 bases between. The germline V gene has CDR1 ENHRY and CDR2 SYGVKD. The CDR3 DNA reads as TGTGCCATCAGTGAGCACAGGAGCTATGGCTACACCTTC. It is translated as CAISEHRSYGYTF.

The V gene is TRBV11-2, the J gene TRBJ2-1; D might be TRBD1 (7 bases). Germline CDR1 and CDR2: SGHAT and FQNNGV. V lost 0 bases and J lost 10, with 16 bases in between. The CDR3 covers 15 residues. CDR3 DNA: TGTGCCAGCAGCTTAGAGCGGTCCCAGGGGGGAGAGCAGTTCTTC. It is translated as CASSLERSQGGEQFF.

The rearrangement joins TRBV7-6 to TRBJ2-7; 8 bases align to TRBD2. This CDR3 comprises 14 residues. CDR1 SGHVS and CDR2 FNYEAQ come from the germline V gene. Trimming removed 5 bases from V and 3 bases from J; junction bases left unmatched: 6. The CDR3 region has the DNA TGTGCCAGCAGCCTGGCAAGCGGGGGCTACGAGCAGTACTTC. Translated: CASSLASGGYEQYF.

The gene calls are TRBV9 and TRBJ2-5; 10 nucleotides align to TRBD2. This CDR3 contains 16 residues. Germline CDR1 SGDLS, CDR2 YYNGEE. The J segment lost 4 bases and the V segment lost 0 bases, leaving 6 bases of the junction unmatched. CDR3 DNA sequence: TGTGCCAGCAGCGTAGGAGCGGGGGGGACCCCAGAGACCCAGTACTTC. Translation gives CASSVGAGGTPETQYF. The full variable domain, in which reference TRBV9 and TRBJ2-5 provide the parts outside the CDR3, is DSGVTQTPKHLITATGQRVTLRCSPRSGDLSVYWYQQSLDQGLQFLIQYYNGEERAKGNILERFSAQQFPDLHSELNLSSLELGDSALYFCASSVGAGGTPETQYFGPGTRLLVL.